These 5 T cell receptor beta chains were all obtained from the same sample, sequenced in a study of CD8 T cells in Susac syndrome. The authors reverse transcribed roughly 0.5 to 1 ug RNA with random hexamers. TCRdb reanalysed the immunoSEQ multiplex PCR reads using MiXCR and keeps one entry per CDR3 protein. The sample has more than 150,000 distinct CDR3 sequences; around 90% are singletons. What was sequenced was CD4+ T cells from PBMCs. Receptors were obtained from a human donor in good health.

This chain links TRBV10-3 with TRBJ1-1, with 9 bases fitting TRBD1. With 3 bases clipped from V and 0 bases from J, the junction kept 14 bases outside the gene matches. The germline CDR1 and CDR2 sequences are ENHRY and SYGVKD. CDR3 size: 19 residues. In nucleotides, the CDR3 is TGTGCCATCAGTGATAAACCCGGAGGACAGGGGCCAATGAACACTGAAGCTTTCTTT. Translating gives CAISDKPGGQGPMNTEAFF.

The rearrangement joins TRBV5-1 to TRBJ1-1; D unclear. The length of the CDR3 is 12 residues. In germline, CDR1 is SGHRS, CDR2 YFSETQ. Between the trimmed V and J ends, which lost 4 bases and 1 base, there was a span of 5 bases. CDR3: CASSAGNTEAFF. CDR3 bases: TGCGCCAGCAGCGCGGGGAACACTGAAGCTTTCTTT. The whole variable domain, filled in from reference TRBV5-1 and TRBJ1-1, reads KAGVTQTPRYLIKTRGQQVTLSCSPISGHRSVSWYQQTPGQGLQFLFEYFSETQRNKGNFPGRFSGRQFSNSRSEMNVSTLELGDSALYLCASSAGNTEAFFGQGTRLTVV.

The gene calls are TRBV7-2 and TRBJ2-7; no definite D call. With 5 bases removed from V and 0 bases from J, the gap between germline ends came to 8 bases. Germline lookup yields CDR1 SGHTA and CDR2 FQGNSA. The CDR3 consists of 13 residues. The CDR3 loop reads CASSPQSSYEQYF. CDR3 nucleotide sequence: TGTGCCAGCAGCCCCCAGAGCTCCTACGAGCAGTACTTC.

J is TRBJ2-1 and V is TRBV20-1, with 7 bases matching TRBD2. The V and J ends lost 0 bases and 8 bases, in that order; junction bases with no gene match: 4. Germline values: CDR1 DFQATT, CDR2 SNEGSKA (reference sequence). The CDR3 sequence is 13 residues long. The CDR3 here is CSARDQLAHEQFF. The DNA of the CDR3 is TGCAGTGCTAGAGATCAACTAGCGCATGAGCAGTTCTTC.

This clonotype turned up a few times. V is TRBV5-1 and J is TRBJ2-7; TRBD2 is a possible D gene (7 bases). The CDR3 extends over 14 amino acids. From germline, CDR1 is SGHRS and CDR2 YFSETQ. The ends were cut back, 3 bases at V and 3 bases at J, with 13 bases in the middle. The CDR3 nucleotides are TGCGCCAGCAGCTGGGAGGGGGAGGGCTACGAGCAGTACTTC. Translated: CASSWEGEGYEQYF.